A selection of T cell receptor beta chains follows, all from one sample in a study of cytomegalovirus exposure and HLA in healthy donors. Some clones are missing from TCRdb's copy, which holds only in-frame ones; the method was immunoSEQ multiplex PCR. The sample has roughly 68,000 clones; roughly 80% are singletons. The sequenced material came from PBMCs. Source of these receptors: a male donor in good health and CMV-seropositive. The CDR3 runs from the conserved cysteine through the conserved F or W. A D gene is named only where the DNA matches it firmly. Clone size is not always given. Where it is, it says once, few, many or a class for expanded clones.

TRBJ2-3 | TRBD2 | TRBV7-9 | . | CASSLWGGGPGARQYF | TGTGCCAGCAGCTTATGGGGCGGGGGACCAGGTGCCCGACAATATTTT
TRBJ2-5 | TRBD2 | TRBV4-1 | . | CASSQEPGTSGGEETQYF | TGCGCCAGCAGCCAAGAGCCCGGGACTAGCGGGGGGGAAGAGACCCAGTACTTC
TRBJ1-1 | TRBD1 | TRBV7-2 | . | CASSSGQGEGTEAFF | TGTGCCAGCAGCTCCGGACAGGGAGAGGGCACTGAAGCTTTCTTT
TRBJ2-7 | . | TRBV11-2 | . | CASSVQARVGHEQYF | TGTGCCAGCAGCGTACAGGCAAGGGTTGGTCACGAGCAGTACTTC
TRBJ2-5 | TRBD1 | TRBV6-5 | few | CASSYWDSQETQYF | TGTGCCAGCAGTTACTGGGACAGCCAAGAGACCCAGTACTTC
TRBJ1-2 | TRBD1 | TRBV5-6 | . | CASSLETGYGYTF | TGTGCCAGCAGCTTGGAGACAGGGTATGGCTACACCTTC
TRBJ1-2 | . | TRBV29-1 | once | CSVESPPSGYTF | TGCAGCGTTGAAAGTCCACCGAGTGGCTACACCTTC
TRBJ2-7 | TRBD1 | TRBV2 | few | CAARTGTGLVEQYF | TGTGCCGCCAGAACCGGGACAGGTCTCGTGGAGCAGTACTTC
TRBJ2-7 | . | TRBV5-1 | . | CASSTTDWAGEQYF | TGCGCCAGCAGCACGACAGACTGGGCTGGCGAGCAGTACTTC
TRBJ2-7 | TRBD1 | TRBV6-1 | . | CASSEILGGGNYEQYF | TGTGCCAGCAGTGAAATTCTAGGGGGCGGAAACTACGAGCAGTACTTC
TRBJ2-3 | . | TRBV1 | . | CTSSQDDSTSGGSDTQYF | TGCACCAGCAGCCAAGATGATAGTACTAGCGGGGGATCAGATACGCAGTATTTT
TRBJ1-3 | TRBD1 | TRBV18 | . | CASSPTGASSGNTIYF | TGTGCCAGCTCACCAACAGGGGCAAGCTCTGGAAACACCATATATTTT
TRBJ1-3 | . | TRBV27 | . | CASSYRSSGNTIYF | TGTGCCAGCAGTTACCGGAGCTCTGGAAACACCATATATTTT
TRBJ2-2 | . | TRBV5-1 | . | CASSLGGNTGELFF | TGCGCCAGCAGCTTGGGAGGGAACACCGGGGAGCTGTTTTTT
TRBJ2-7 | TRBD1 | TRBV6-6 | . | CASSWDSYEQYF | TGTGCCAGCAGTTGGGACAGCTACGAGCAGTACTTC
TRBJ2-2 | TRBD1 | TRBV5-1 | . | CASSMRTGNTGELFF | TGCGCCAGCAGCATGAGGACAGGGAACACCGGGGAGCTGTTTTTT
TRBJ2-7 | . | TRBV1 | . | CTSSQGQGVSHYEQYF | TGCACCAGCAGCCAAGGCCAGGGGGTTTCCCATTACGAGCAGTACTTC
TRBJ2-7 | . | TRBV30 | . | CAWGNTGSRAYEQYF | TGTGCCTGGGGAAACACAGGGAGTAGGGCCTACGAGCAGTACTTC
TRBJ2-1 | TRBD2 | TRBV9 | . | CASSVAAGAYNEQFF | TGTGCCAGCAGCGTAGCTGCGGGGGCCTACAATGAGCAGTTCTTC
TRBJ1-2 | . | TRBV19 | . | CASSIGLGRRQNNYGYTF | TGTGCCAGTAGTATAGGGTTAGGCAGGCGACAGAATAACTATGGCTACACCTTC
TRBJ2-1 | TRBD1 | TRBV10-3 | few | CAISEPRTGGTDEQFF | TGTGCCATCAGTGAGCCCCGTACAGGGGGCACGGATGAGCAGTTCTTC
TRBJ2-7 | . | TRBV29-1 | . | CSVGQVHEQYF | TGCAGCGTTGGTCAGGTCCACGAGCAGTACTTC
TRBJ2-1 | TRBD2 | TRBV19 | . | CASRRTRDNEQFF | TGTGCCAGTAGGCGGACTAGGGACAATGAGCAGTTCTTC
TRBJ2-3 | . | TRBV4-3 | . | CASSQEWAVGTDTQYF | TGCGCCAGCAGCCAAGAGTGGGCTGTAGGCACAGATACGCAGTATTTT
TRBJ1-1 | . | TRBV11-2 | . | CASSLGPGERTEAFF | TGTGCCAGCAGCTTAGGCCCAGGGGAGCGGACTGAAGCTTTCTTT
TRBJ2-1 | . | TRBV10-3 | . | CAISERVGRGAAYNEQFF | TGTGCCATCAGTGAGAGGGTGGGTCGGGGGGCCGCCTACAATGAGCAGTTCTTC
TRBJ1-5 | . | TRBV30 | . | CAWSPQAGEQPQHF | TGTGCCTGGAGTCCCCAGGCGGGCGAGCAGCCCCAGCATTTT
TRBJ2-6 | . | TRBV19 | . | CASRDHREGVLTF | TGTGCCAGTAGAGACCACAGGGAGGGCGTCCTGACTTTC
TRBJ2-6 | TRBD2 | TRBV7-3 | . | CASSLYGGWSSGANVLTF | TGTGCCAGCAGCTTATACGGGGGGTGGAGCTCTGGGGCCAACGTCCTGACTTTC
TRBJ2-1 | TRBD1 | TRBV4-3 | . | CASSQNFLAGTGYDEQFF | TGCGCCAGCAGCCAAAACTTTCTTGCCGGGACAGGGTACGATGAGCAGTTCTTC
TRBJ2-7 | TRBD1 | TRBV2 | . | CASSGTGSSYEQYF | TGTGCCAGCAGCGGGACAGGGAGCTCCTACGAGCAGTACTTC
TRBJ2-3 | TRBD2 | TRBV30 | once | CAWEGRVGNQPQYF | TGTGCCTGGGAGGGGAGGGTAGGGAATCAGCCCCAGTATTTT
TRBJ2-2 | TRBD2 | TRBV2 | . | CASKGERGGATGELFF | TGTGCCAGCAAAGGGGAGCGGGGGGGTGCCACCGGGGAGCTGTTTTTT
TRBJ1-4 | . | TRBV18 | . | CASSPSMRGTTNEKLFF | TGTGCCAGCTCACCATCCATGAGGGGGACAACTAATGAAAAACTGTTTTTT
TRBJ1-3 | . | TRBV21-1 | . | CASPHTTGGSGNTIYF | TGTGCCAGCCCTCACACGACAGGGGGGTCTGGAAACACCATATATTTT
TRBJ2-5 | . | TRBV18 | . | CASSPPRGGIETQYF | TGTGCCAGCTCACCACCACGGGGCGGGATAGAGACCCAGTACTTC
TRBJ2-3 | . | TRBV4-3 | . | CASSQDLSVSTDTQYF | TGCGCCAGCAGCCAAGATTTGTCAGTTAGCACAGATACGCAGTATTTT
TRBJ2-3 | . | TRBV7-9 | . | CASSPTSDTQYF | TGTGCCAGCAGCCCCACTTCGGATACGCAGTATTTT
TRBJ2-5 | TRBD2 | TRBV7-9 | few | CASRIGVRGLELETQYF | TGTGCCAGCAGAATAGGGGTCCGGGGACTAGAATTGGAGACCCAGTACTTC
TRBJ2-1 | . | TRBV13 | . | CASSLLGEVYNEQFF | TGTGCCAGCAGCTTACTGGGGGAGGTCTACAATGAGCAGTTCTTC
TRBJ1-2 | . | TRBV27 | . | CASSPTALPIYGYTF | TGTGCCAGCAGCCCAACAGCCCTCCCAATCTATGGCTACACCTTC
TRBJ2-5 | TRBD1 | TRBV10-3 | . | CAIRLTGVLQETQYF | TGTGCCATCAGACTGACAGGGGTCCTCCAAGAGACCCAGTACTTC
TRBJ2-4 | . | TRBV4-1 | . | CASSQAVLGRGTPKNIQYF | TGCGCCAGCAGCCAAGCGGTTTTGGGCAGGGGAACTCCCAAAAACATTCAGTACTTC
TRBJ2-1 | . | TRBV7-2 | . | CASSLQRNYNEQFF | TGTGCCAGCAGCTTACAGCGTAACTACAATGAGCAGTTCTTC
TRBJ2-7 | . | TRBV30 | . | CAWSWTGTYEQYF | TGTGCCTGGAGCTGGACGGGAACCTACGAGCAGTACTTC
TRBJ2-3 | . | TRBV6-5 | . | CASSTRGLDTDTQYF | TGTGCCAGCAGCACCCGGGGACTGGACACAGATACGCAGTATTTT
TRBJ1-1 | . | TRBV15 | . | CATSRDRGTVNTEAFF | TGTGCCACCAGCAGAGATCGTGGTACAGTAAACACTGAAGCTTTCTTT
TRBJ1-6 | TRBD1 | TRBV5-4 | . | CASSPGGQGALSSPLHF | TGTGCCAGCAGCCCGGGGGGACAGGGGGCGTTAAGTTCACCCCTCCACTTT
TRBJ2-7 | . | TRBV7-9 | . | CSSSGIAYEQYF | TGTTCCAGCAGCGGCATCGCTTACGAGCAGTACTTC
TRBJ1-2 | . | TRBV6-5 | . | CASRRTLNYGYTF | TGTGCCAGCAGGCGAACTTTGAACTATGGCTACACCTTC
TRBJ1-2 | . | TRBV28 | . | CASSSPYEMPYGYTF | TGTGCCAGCAGTTCCCCTTATGAGATGCCCTATGGCTACACCTTC
TRBJ2-3 | TRBD2 | TRBV6-4 | . | CASSDGTSGGPDTQYF | TGTGCCAGCAGCGATGGGACTAGCGGGGGCCCAGATACGCAGTATTTT
TRBJ2-3 | TRBD2 | TRBV7-7 | . | CASSLGLAGTDTQYF | TGTGCCAGCAGCTTAGGGCTAGCGGGCACAGATACGCAGTATTTT
TRBJ1-1 | TRBD1 | TRBV27 | few | CASRSDRMNTEAFF | TGTGCCAGCAGGTCGGACAGGATGAACACTGAAGCTTTCTTT
TRBJ2-7 | TRBD1 | TRBV6-5 | . | CASSQQGTAYEQYF | TGTGCCAGCAGCCAACAGGGGACAGCTTACGAGCAGTACTTC
TRBJ1-4 | . | TRBV7-6 | . | CASSLPGANEKLFF | TGTGCCAGCAGCTTACCGGGGGCTAATGAAAAACTGTTTTTT
TRBJ1-2 | . | TRBV19 | once | CASSIRRAVIGYGYTF | TGTGCCAGTAGTATTAGGCGGGCGGTGATAGGCTATGGCTACACCTTC
TRBJ2-1 | TRBD1 | TRBV13 | few | CASSTSGTGSYNEQFF | TGTGCCAGCAGCACATCCGGGACAGGCTCCTACAATGAGCAGTTCTTC
TRBJ1-1 | TRBD1 | TRBV2 | few | CASNGQGLNTEAFF | TGTGCCAGCAACGGACAGGGCTTGAACACTGAAGCTTTCTTT